This paragraph reports one TCR beta chain. Its antigen is unknown. Amplification used 60 Vbeta primers and 13 Jbeta primers. Profiling relied on immunoSEQ multiplex PCR, and the TCRdb table lists in-frame clones only, not all of them. The sample includes about 170,000 clones, 85% seen only once; the top ten take 1%. These data belong to a study of cytomegalovirus exposure and HLA in healthy donors. Study-level results: An analysis done earlier found most TCR beta V segments productive about 87% or about 30% of the time. The study reported that TCR beta sequences accurately predicted HLA-A and HLA-B alleles in most subjects.

Per the germline V gene, CDR1 is LNHDA and CDR2 is SQIVND (reference sequence). Trimming pared 5 bases from V and 0 bases from J, leaving 19 bases between. The length of the CDR3 is 17 residues. This clonotype was sampled from a boy aged 2 to 9 in good health and CMV-seronegative. Source material: PBMCs. The chain carries TRBV19 and TRBJ1-1; tentatively, D is TRBD1 (5 bases). CDR3 in amino acids: CASSRTGGVPMNTEAFF. The CDR3 DNA reads TGTGCCAGTAGTCGAACTGGGGGGGTCCCCATGAACACTGAAGCTTTCTTT.